This T cell receptor beta chain was recorded in a study of blood T cell repertoires in COVID-19. Overall study context: Acute-phase and convalescent COVID-19 samples originated in the United States, Italy and Spain. T cells, B-cell-depleted T cells, or PBMCs supplied cDNA or gDNA.

A word on this clone: Other DNA sequences in this specimen translate into the identical CDR3.

Germline loops: CDR1 LNHDA, CDR2 SQIVND (reference sequence). Trimming removed 5 bases from V and 6 bases from J; junction bases left unmatched: 3. This CDR3 contains 13 residues. As handled by the study authors: Using reference gene primer amplification, nucleated cell counts were estimated. Libraries were prepared by immunoSEQ multiplex PCR; TCRdb keeps only in-frame clonotypes and omits some of them. D and trimming come from the DNA, and the V and J calls and clone size come from that table. The sample lists some 370,000 clones, more than 70% occurring once. The source of this sequence is a man aged 35 to 55 with acute or convalescent COVID-19. Sequencing was done on a sample of peripheral blood. The chain combines TRBV19 with TRBJ2-1, with TRBD2 identical over 8 bases. CDR3 sequence reads: CASSGLAGNEQFF. The CDR3 DNA is TGTGCCAGTAGTGGGCTAGCGGGCAATGAGCAGTTCTTC.